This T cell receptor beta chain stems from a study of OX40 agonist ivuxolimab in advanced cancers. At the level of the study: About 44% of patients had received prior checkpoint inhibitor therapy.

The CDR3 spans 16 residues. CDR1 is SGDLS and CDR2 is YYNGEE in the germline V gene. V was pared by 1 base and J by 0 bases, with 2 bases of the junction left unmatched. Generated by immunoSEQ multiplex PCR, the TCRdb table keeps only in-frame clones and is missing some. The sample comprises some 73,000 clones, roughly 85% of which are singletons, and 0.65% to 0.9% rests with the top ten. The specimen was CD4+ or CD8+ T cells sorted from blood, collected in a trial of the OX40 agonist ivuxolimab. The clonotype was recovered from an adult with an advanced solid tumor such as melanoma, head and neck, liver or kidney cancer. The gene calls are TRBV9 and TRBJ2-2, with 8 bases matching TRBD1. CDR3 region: CASSVQTGANTGELFF. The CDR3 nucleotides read TGTGCCAGCAGCGTACAGACAGGGGCGAACACCGGGGAGCTGTTTTTT.